Listed here are 13 T cell receptor beta chains from one sample, sequenced in a study of blood T cell repertoires in COVID-19 (dated by TCRdb to the early 2020s). Library construction relied on the immunoSEQ multiplex PCR assay. Not all clones reach the TCRdb copy of this immuneACCESS table, which keeps in-frame sequences only. Checked studies attribute under half of the gap to unresolved V genes and leave the rest unexplained. The sample table contains roughly 80,000 clones; only one count was recorded for about four fifths of them. The ten largest clones take up 21% of the sample. Sequenced sample: peripheral blood. Receptor source: a human donor in a cohort sampled during active COVID-19.

The CDR3 coding sequence is TGTGCCAGCAGTCCCGGACTAGCGGGGGGCCCCTTCACAGATACGCAGTATTTT. Amino acid sequence: CASSPGLAGGPFTDTQYF. V usage is TRBV6-6 and J usage is TRBJ2-3; 14 positions match TRBD2. Germline V gene lookup returns CDR1 MNHNY and CDR2 SVGAGI (reference sequence). Trimming removed 5 bases from V and 2 bases from J; junction bases left unmatched: 9. CDR3 length equals 18 residues.

This rearrangement joins TRBV19 to TRBJ1-1, with D perhaps TRBD1 (6 bases). CDR1 and CDR2 (germline): LNHDA, SQIVND (reference sequence). The CDR3 is 16 amino acids. V was shortened by 2 bases and J by 4 bases, with 17 bases between the two germline ends. The CDR3, as DNA: TGTGCCAGTAGTATACCTCATAGGGGGGGGTCCACTGAAGCTTTCTTT. This gives the protein CASSIPHRGGSTEAFF. The full variable domain, its missing parts supplied by reference TRBV19 and TRBJ1-1, is DGGITQSPKYLFRKEGQNVTLSCEQNLNHDAMYWYRQDPGQGLRLIYYSQIVNDFQKGDIAEGYSVSREKKESFPLTVTSAQKNPTAFYLCASSIPHRGGSTEAFFGQGTRLTVV.

This clone is labeled as medium-sized. The rearrangement links TRBV15 to TRBJ2-7; D ambiguous. V dropped 0 bases and J dropped 2 bases, with 5 bases sitting between them. Per the germline V gene, CDR1 is LNHNV and CDR2 is YYDKDF (reference sequence). This CDR3 contains 13 residues. The CDR3 DNA follows: TGTGCCACCAGCAGAGATCTTACCTACGAGCAGTACTTC. Translating it yields CATSRDLTYEQYF.

V and J are TRBV6-1 and TRBJ2-5; 11 bases line up with TRBD2. In germline, CDR1 is MNHNS, CDR2 SASEGT. The CDR3 loop spans 16 amino acids. The ends lost 4 bases at V and 2 bases at J; junction bases unmatched: 6. In DNA form, the CDR3 reads TGTGCCAGCAGTGGGGGGACTAGCGGAACTCAAGAGACCCAGTACTTC. Residues: CASSGGTSGTQETQYF.

This clone appeared a few times. The gene calls are TRBV11-1 and TRBJ1-6; tentatively, D is TRBD1 (6 bases). CDR1 SGHAT and CDR2 FQDESV come from the germline V gene (reference sequence). This CDR3 contains 14 residues. Between the trimmed V and J ends, which lost 0 bases and 11 bases, there was a span of 11 bases. The CDR3: CASSLAAQGPPLHF. The DNA for the CDR3 is TGTGCCAGCAGCTTAGCGGCACAGGGTCCACCCCTCCACTTT.

The chain links TRBV2 to TRBJ1-5; 7 bases agree with TRBD1. Germline CDR1 and CDR2: SNHLY and FYNNEI. Trimming cost V 6 bases and J 0 bases; bases outside gene matches: 11. The CDR3 runs to 17 residues. The CDR3 spells CASSQTLTGLSNQPQHF. The CDR3 nucleotides are TGTGCCAGCAGCCAAACCTTGACAGGGCTTAGCAATCAGCCCCAGCATTTT.

The chain joins TRBV20-1 to TRBJ1-4; D remains unclear. Germline loops: CDR1 DFQATT, CDR2 SNEGSKA (reference sequence). The V gene lost 3 bases and the J gene lost 8 bases, with 16 bases spanning the gap. The CDR3 runs 14 residues. The CDR3 sequence is CSASHTGRSEKLFF. The CDR3 DNA reads TGCAGTGCTAGTCATACCGGTCGGTCAGAAAAACTGTTTTTT.

V usage is TRBV29-1 and J usage is TRBJ2-7, with TRBD2 matching 8 bases. CDR1 is SQVTM and CDR2 is ANQGSEA in the germline V gene. The CDR3 covers 15 residues. V was clipped by 1 base and J by 5 bases; unmatched bases: 10. The DNA of the CDR3 is TGCAGCGTTGAAGGCCGCGGGGGGCCCTTTGACGAGCAGTACTTC. Its translation: CSVEGRGGPFDEQYF.

V and J are TRBV5-1 and TRBJ2-5; 12 positions match TRBD2. J was trimmed by 1 base and V by 6 bases; bases with no gene match: 4. This CDR3 has 15 amino acids. Per the germline V gene, CDR1 is SGHRS and CDR2 is YFSETQ. The CDR3 is CASTGLAGPQETQYF. CDR3 in DNA: TGCGCCAGCACCGGACTAGCGGGACCCCAAGAGACCCAGTACTTC.

J is TRBJ2-5 and V is TRBV27; D uncertain. The CDR3 totals 13 residues. V shed 6 bases and J shed 0 bases, with 8 bases lying between them. From germline, CDR1 is MNHEY and CDR2 SMNVEV (reference sequence). The CDR3 bases are TGTGCCAGCAGCGACACCCACCAAGAGACCCAGTACTTC. This gives the protein CASSDTHQETQYF.

This clone was seen just once. J is TRBJ2-4 and V is TRBV29-1; unclear D gene. V lost 7 bases and J 5 bases, leaving 9 bases between the germline ends. The CDR3 length is 11 residues. In germline, CDR1 is SQVTM, CDR2 ANQGSEA. The CDR3 nucleotides are TGCAGCGGAGAAATGCAAAACATTCAGTACTTC. Protein product: CSGEMQNIQYF.

The chain has TRBV2 and TRBJ1-4, with 8 positions matching TRBD1. CDR1 SNHLY and CDR2 FYNNEI come from the germline V gene. V trimming: 3 bases; J trimming: 10 bases; junction bases outside the gene matches: 7. CDR3 size: 14 residues. CDR3: CASSDVRGRGKLFF. In DNA form, the CDR3 reads TGTGCCAGCAGTGACGTCAGGGGGCGCGGAAAACTGTTTTTT.

The gene calls are TRBV10-3 and TRBJ1-5; 7 nucleotides align to TRBD1. V was clipped by 6 bases and J by 0 bases; unmatched bases: 5. The germline CDR1 and CDR2 sequences are ENHRY and SYGVKD. CDR3 length: 15 amino acids. For the CDR3, the DNA is TGTGCCATCAGAGGCGGGACAGATAGCAATCAGCCCCAGCATTTT. It is translated as CAIRGGTDSNQPQHF.